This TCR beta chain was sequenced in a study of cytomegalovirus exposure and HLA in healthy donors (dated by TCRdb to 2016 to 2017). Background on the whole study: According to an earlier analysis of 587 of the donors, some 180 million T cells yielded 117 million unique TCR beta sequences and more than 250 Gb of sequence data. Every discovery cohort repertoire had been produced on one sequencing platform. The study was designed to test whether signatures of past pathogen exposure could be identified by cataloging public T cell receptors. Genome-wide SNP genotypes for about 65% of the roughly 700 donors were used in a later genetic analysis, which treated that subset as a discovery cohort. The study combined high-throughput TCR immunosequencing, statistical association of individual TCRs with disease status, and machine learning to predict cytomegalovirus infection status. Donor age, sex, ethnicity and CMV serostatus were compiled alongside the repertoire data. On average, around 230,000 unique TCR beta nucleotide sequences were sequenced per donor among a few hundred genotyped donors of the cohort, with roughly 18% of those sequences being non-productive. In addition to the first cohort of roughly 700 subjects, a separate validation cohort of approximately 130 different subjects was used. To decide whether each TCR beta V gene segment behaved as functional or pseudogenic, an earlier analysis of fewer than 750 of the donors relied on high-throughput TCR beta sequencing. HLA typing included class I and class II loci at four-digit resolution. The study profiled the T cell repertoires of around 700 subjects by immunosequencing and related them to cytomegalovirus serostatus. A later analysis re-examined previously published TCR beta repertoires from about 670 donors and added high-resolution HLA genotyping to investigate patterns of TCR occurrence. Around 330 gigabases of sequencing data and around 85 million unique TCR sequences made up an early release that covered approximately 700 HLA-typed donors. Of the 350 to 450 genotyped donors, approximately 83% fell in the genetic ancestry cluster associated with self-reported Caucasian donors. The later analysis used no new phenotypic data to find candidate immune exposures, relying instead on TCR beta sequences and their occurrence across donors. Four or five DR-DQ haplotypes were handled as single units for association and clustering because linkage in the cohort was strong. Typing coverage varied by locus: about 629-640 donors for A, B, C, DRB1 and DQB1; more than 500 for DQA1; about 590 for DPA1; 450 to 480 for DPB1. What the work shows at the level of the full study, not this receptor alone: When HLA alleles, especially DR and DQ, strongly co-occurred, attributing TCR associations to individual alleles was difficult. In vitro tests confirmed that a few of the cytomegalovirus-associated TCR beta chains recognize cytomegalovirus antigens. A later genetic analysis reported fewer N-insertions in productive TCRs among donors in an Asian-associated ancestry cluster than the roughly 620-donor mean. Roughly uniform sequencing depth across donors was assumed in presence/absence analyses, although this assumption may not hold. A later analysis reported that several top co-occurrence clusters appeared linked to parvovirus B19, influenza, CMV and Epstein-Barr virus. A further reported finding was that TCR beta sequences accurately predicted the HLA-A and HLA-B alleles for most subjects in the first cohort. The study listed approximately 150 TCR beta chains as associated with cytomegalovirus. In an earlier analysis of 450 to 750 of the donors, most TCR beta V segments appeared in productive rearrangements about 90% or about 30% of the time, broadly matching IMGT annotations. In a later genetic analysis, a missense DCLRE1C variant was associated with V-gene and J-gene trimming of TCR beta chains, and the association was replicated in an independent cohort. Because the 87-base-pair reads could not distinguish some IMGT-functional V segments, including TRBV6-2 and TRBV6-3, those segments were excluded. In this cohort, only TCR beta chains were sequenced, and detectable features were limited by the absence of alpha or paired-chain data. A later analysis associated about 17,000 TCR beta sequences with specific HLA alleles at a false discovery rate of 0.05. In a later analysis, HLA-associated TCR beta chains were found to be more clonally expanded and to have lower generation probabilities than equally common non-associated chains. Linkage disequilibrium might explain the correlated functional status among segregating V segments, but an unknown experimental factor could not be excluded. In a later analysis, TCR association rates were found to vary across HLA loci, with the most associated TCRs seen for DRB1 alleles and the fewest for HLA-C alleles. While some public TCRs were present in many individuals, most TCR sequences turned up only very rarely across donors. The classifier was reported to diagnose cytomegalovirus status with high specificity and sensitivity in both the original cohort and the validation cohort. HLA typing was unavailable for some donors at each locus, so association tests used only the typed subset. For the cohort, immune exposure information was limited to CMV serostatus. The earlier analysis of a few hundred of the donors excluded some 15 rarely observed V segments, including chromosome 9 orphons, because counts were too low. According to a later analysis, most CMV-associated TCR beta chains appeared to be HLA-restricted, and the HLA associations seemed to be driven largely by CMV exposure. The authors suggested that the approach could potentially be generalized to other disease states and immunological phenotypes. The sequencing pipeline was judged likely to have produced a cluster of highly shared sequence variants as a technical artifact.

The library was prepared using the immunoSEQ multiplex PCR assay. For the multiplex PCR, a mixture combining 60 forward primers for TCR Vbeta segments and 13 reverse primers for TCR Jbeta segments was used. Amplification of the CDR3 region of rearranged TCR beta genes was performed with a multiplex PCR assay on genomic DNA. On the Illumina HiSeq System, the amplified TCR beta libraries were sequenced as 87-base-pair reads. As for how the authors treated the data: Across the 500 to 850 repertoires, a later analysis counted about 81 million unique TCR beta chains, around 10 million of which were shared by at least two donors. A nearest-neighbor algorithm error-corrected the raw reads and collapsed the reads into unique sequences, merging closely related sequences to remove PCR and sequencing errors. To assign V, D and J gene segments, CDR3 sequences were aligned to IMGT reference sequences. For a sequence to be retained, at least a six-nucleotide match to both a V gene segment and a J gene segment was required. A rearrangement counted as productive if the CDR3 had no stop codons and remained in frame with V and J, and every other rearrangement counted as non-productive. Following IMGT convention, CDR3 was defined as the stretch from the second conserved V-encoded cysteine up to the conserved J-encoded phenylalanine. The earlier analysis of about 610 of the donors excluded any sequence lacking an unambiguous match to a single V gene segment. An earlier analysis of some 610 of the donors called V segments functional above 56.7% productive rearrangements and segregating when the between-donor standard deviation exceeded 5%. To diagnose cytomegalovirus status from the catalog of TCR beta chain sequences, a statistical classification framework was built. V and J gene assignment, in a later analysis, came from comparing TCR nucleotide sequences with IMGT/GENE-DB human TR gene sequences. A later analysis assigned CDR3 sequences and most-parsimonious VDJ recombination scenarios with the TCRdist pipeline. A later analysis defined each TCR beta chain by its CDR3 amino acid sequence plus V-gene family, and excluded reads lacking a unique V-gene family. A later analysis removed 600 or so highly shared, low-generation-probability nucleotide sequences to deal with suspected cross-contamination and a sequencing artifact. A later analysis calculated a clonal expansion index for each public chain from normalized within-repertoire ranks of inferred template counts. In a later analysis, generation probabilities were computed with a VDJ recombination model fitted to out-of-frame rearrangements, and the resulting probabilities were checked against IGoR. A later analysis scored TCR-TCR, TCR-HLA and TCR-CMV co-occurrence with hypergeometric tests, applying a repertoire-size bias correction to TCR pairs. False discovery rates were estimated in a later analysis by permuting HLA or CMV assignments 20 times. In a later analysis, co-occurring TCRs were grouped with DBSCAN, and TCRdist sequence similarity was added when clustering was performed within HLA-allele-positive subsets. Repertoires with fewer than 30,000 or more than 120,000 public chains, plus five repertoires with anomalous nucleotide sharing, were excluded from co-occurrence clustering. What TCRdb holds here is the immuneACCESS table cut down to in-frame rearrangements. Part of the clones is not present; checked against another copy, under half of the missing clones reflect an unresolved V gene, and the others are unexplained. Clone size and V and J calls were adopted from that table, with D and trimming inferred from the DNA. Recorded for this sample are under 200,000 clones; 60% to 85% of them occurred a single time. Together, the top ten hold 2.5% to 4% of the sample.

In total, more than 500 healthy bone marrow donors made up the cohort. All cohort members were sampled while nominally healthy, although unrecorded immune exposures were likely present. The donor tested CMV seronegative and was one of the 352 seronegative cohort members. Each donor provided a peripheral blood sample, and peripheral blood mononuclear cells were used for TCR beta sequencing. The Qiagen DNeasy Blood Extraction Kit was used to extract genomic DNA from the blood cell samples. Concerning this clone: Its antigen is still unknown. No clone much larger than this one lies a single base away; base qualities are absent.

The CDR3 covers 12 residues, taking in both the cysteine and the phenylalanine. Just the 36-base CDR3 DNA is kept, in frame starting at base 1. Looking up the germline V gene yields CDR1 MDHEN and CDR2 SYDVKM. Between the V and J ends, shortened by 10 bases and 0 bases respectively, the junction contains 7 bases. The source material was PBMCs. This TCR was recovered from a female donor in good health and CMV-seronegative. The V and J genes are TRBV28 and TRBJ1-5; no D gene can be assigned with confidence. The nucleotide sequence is TGTGCCACTGGGAGTAGCAATCAGCCCCAGCATTTT. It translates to CATGSSNQPQHF.